This is a list of T cell receptor beta chains from one sample in a study of T cell repertoires in ileal Crohn's disease. The method was immunoSEQ multiplex PCR; TCRdb's version includes in-frame clones alone and lacks a portion of them. The table has about 7,200 clones, 70% to 75% seen once; the top ten hold roughly 10%. Sequenced sample: ileal tissue. The receptor set was obtained from an adult with Crohn's disease. The CDR3 runs from the conserved cysteine through the conserved F or W. Fields, in order: J gene, clone size, D gene, V gene, CDR3 DNA, CDR3 protein. D genes are given only for firm matches. Size is omitted from some rows. Given values are once, few, many or a class for expanded clones.

TRBJ2-3 once TRBD2 TRBV6-6 TGTGCCAGCAAGACTAGCGGGAAGGATACGCAGTATTTT CASKTSGKDTQYF
TRBJ2-3 . . TRBV6-6 TGTGCCAGCAGTTACCTGAAATGGGTAGATACGCAGTATTTT CASSYLKWVDTQYF
TRBJ1-1 . . TRBV28 TGTGCCAGCAGTCCACTGGGACGGGAGAACACTGAAGCTTTCTTT CASSPLGRENTEAFF
TRBJ2-2 . TRBD2 TRBV27 TGTGCCAGCAGTTTTGCGGGAGGGCCGGGGGAGCTGTTTTTT CASSFAGGPGELFF
TRBJ2-7 . TRBD2 TRBV2 TGTGCCAGCAGCCTCGGACTAGAGGTCGAGCAGTACTTC CASSLGLEVEQYF
TRBJ1-1 . . TRBV5-1 TGCGCCAGCAGCTTGGGGGCTGGGGGCACTGAAGTTTTCTTT CASSLGAGGTEVFF
TRBJ1-2 . . TRBV6-6 TGTGCCAGCAGTTACACACACAGGGAGAAAGTGGGCTACACCTTC CASSYTHREKVGYTF
TRBJ2-2 . TRBD2 TRBV5-1 TGCGCCAGCAGCTCAGGGACTATCGGGGAGCTGTTTTTT CASSSGTIGELFF
TRBJ2-6 few . TRBV19 TGTGCCAGTAAGGCTGGGGCCAACGTCCTGACTTTC CASKAGANVLTF
TRBJ1-2 few TRBD1 TRBV6-6 TGTGCCAGCAGCCAACAGGGGGCAGGCTATGGCTACACCTTC CASSQQGAGYGYTF
TRBJ2-7 . . TRBV20-1 TGCAGTGCTCATGGTAGGGACGAGCAGTACTTC CSAHGRDEQYF
TRBJ2-7 . TRBD2 TRBV6-1 TGTGCCAGCAGTGAGAGTAGCGGGAGGATCTACGAGCAGTACTTC CASSESSGRIYEQYF
TRBJ1-4 . . TRBV6-1 TGTGCCAGCAGTGAAGCCCTAGGCGCTCTCATTGAAAAACTGTTTTTT CASSEALGALIEKLFF
TRBJ2-7 few TRBD1 TRBV18 TGTGCCAGCTCACCCGACAGGGGTTGGGAGCAGTACTTC CASSPDRGWEQYF
TRBJ2-7 . . TRBV9 TGTGCCAGCAGCGTTACGGACGGGGGCTACGAGCAGTACTTC CASSVTDGGYEQYF
TRBJ1-1 . TRBD1 TRBV29-1 TGCAGCGTGACCTTCGGGACAGGGGGCACTGAAGCTTTCTTT CSVTFGTGGTEAFF
TRBJ2-1 . . TRBV7-3 TGTGCCAGCAGCTTAACTGGACTCAATGAGCAGTTCTTC CASSLTGLNEQFF
TRBJ2-3 . TRBD1 TRBV5-5 TGTGCCAGCAGCTTGGGACAGGGGGGCTCAGATACGCAGTATTTT CASSLGQGGSDTQYF
TRBJ2-7 large TRBD1 TRBV5-1 TGCGCCAGCAGCTTGAGTCCGGGACAGGGTTCCTACGAGCAGTACTTC CASSLSPGQGSYEQYF
TRBJ2-5 . . TRBV21-1 TGTGCCAGCAGCAAAGGATCAGGGATTTACTTC CASSKGSGIYF
TRBJ2-2 few . TRBV7-9 TGTGCCAGCAGCTTAGATCGCACCGGGGAGCTGTTTTTT CASSLDRTGELFF
TRBJ2-6 few . TRBV27 TGTGCCAGCAGTTTATCGCGGGCTAGCGCTGGGGCCAACGTCCTGACTTTC CASSLSRASAGANVLTF
TRBJ1-1 few TRBD1 TRBV13 TGTGCCAGCAGCTTGGTGGTGACAGGGAGTGGGAGAACTGAAGCTTTCTTT CASSLVVTGSGRTEAFF